This T cell receptor beta chain is drawn from a study of response to subunit inactivated influenza vaccine. Study-wide findings and caveats: There was a suggestion from the authors that each seasonal influenza vaccination recruits few new T cells.

With V trimmed by 6 bases and J by 7 bases, 11 bases remained unmatched. Germline V gives CDR1 DFQATT, CDR2 SNEGSKA (reference sequence). This CDR3 region has 14 residues. MiXCR, run by TCRdb on the RT-PCR reads, gives a single entry per CDR3 protein. The table includes around 760,000 distinct CDR3 sequences, 11% to 15% detected once. Comment on this clonotype: The antigen is not known.

The rearrangement uses TRBV20-1 and TRBJ2-1; TRBD2 matches at 8 bases. The material sequenced was PBMCs from blood, taken 14 days before vaccination. This TCR came from a man aged 45-60 years who received an inactivated influenza vaccine. The CDR3 region is CSAVISGILNEQFF. The CDR3 nucleotides are TGCAGTGCCGTGATTAGCGGGATCTTAAATGAGCAGTTCTTC.